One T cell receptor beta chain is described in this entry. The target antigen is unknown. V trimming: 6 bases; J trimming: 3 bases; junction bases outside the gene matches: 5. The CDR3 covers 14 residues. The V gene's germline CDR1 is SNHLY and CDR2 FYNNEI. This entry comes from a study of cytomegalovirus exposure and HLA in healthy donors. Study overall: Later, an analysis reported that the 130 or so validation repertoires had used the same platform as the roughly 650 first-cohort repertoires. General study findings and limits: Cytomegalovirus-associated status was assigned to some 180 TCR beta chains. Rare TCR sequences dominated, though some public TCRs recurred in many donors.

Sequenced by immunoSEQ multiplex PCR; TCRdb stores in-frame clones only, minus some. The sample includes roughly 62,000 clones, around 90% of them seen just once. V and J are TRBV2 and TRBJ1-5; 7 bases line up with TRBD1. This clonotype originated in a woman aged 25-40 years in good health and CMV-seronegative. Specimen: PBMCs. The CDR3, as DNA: TGTGCCAGCAGGGGGGACAGCTTCAATCAGCCCCAGCATTTT. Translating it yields CASRGDSFNQPQHF.